A selection of T cell receptor beta chains follows, all from one sample in a study of blood T cell repertoires in COVID-19. Sequencing was performed with immunoSEQ multiplex PCR; in TCRdb, only in-frame clones are kept and a portion is missing. Of under 250,000 clones in the sample, around nine tenths were seen once. The sequencing input was peripheral blood. Receptors were obtained from a man in his sixties who had recovered from COVID-19. The CDR3 runs from the conserved cysteine through the conserved F or W. D genes are given only for firm matches. Clone size, where shown, is once, few, many, or a class for clones that have expanded.

>TRBV6-5|NA|TRBJ1-1|NA
TGTGCCAGCTACGAGAGGCGGAACACTGAAGCTTTCTTT
CASYERRNTEAFF
>TRBV28|NA|TRBJ2-7|TRBD2
TGTGCCAGCAGTTTTGCCGGGACTACATTCTACGAGCAGTACTTC
CASSFAGTTFYEQYF
>TRBV7-7|few|TRBJ2-2|TRBD1
TGTGCCAGCAGCATCACAGGGGGTAGCACCGGGGAGCTGTTTTTT
CASSITGGSTGELFF
>TRBV9|NA|TRBJ1-1|NA
TGTGCCAGCAGCGTAGGTCAGGCGAACACTGAAGCTTTCTTT
CASSVGQANTEAFF
>TRBV9|NA|TRBJ2-2|NA
TGTGCCAGCAGCGTAATAAGCGGAACGAACACCGGGGAGCTGTTTTTT
CASSVISGTNTGELFF
>TRBV30|NA|TRBJ2-7|TRBD2
TGTGCCTGGAGGGCTAGCGGGGCCTACGAGCAGTACTTC
CAWRASGAYEQYF
>TRBV27|NA|TRBJ2-1|NA
TGTGCCAGCCGGCGATTAACAGGGGGGGGAGGCGGGAGCTCCTACAATGAGCAGTTCTTC
CASRRLTGGGGGSSYNEQFF
>TRBV19|NA|TRBJ1-5|TRBD1
TGTGCCAGTAGTATCGGTCGGGACAGGGTCAATCAGCCCCAGCATTTT
CASSIGRDRVNQPQHF
>TRBV28|NA|TRBJ2-2|TRBD2
TGTGCCAGCAACCCAGGACTAGCGGGAGGGCGCCGGGAGCTGTTTTTT
CASNPGLAGGRRELFF
>TRBV7-3|NA|TRBJ1-1|TRBD1
TGTGCCAGCAATACGTCAGGGGGGAACACTGAAGCTTTCTTT
CASNTSGGNTEAFF
>TRBV5-1|few|TRBJ1-2|NA
TGCGCCAGCAGCTTGGAAGCAGGGCCAAATGGCTACACCTTC
CASSLEAGPNGYTF
>TRBV24-1|NA|TRBJ1-1|TRBD1
TGTGCCACCAGTGATGAGACAGGGAGGGCTTTCTTT
CATSDETGRAFF
>TRBV11-2|NA|TRBJ2-5|TRBD1
TGTGCCAGCAGCTCCGGGACAGGGGGCCTTGAGACCCAGTACTTC
CASSSGTGGLETQYF
>TRBV28|NA|TRBJ1-2|NA
TGTGCCAGCAGCACCCGACAGGTTCGACGGGGCTACACCTTC
CASSTRQVRRGYTF
>TRBV5-1|NA|TRBJ2-1|NA
TGCGCCAGCAGCTTGGGCGGGACGCTTGTTGGGCAGTTCTTC
CASSLGGTLVGQFF
>TRBV19|NA|TRBJ1-1|NA
TGTGCCAGTAGTATAAGACACCCCATGAACACTGAAGCTTTCTTT
CASSIRHPMNTEAFF
>TRBV18|NA|TRBJ1-5|TRBD1
TGTGCCAGCTCATCGGGACAGAGCAATCAGCCCCAGCATTTT
CASSSGQSNQPQHF
>TRBV19|NA|TRBJ1-6|TRBD1
TGTGCCAGTAGTATCGGGACAGGGGTTAATTCACCCCTCCACTTT
CASSIGTGVNSPLHF
>TRBV3-1/TRBV3-2|NA|TRBJ2-1|TRBD2
TGTGCCAGCAGCCAACGGGAGGAAGACTTTTACAGGTTTGGTGAGCAGTTCTTC
CASSQREEDFYRFGEQFF
>TRBV18|NA|TRBJ2-5|NA
TGTGCCAGCTCCCCTATGGTCTTCCAAGAGACCCAGTACTTC
CASSPMVFQETQYF
>TRBV11-3|NA|TRBJ2-3|NA
TGTGCCAGCAGCCTCGGGGGGCGGACAGATACGCAGTATTTT
CASSLGGRTDTQYF
>TRBV19|once|TRBJ2-3|TRBD2
TGTGCCAGTAGTCCCACTTCGGTAGCGGGGGCAGATACGCAGTATTTT
CASSPTSVAGADTQYF
>TRBV28|NA|TRBJ1-1|TRBD1
TGTGCCAGCAGTTTACCGGGACAGGGGACGAACACTGAAGCTTTCTTT
CASSLPGQGTNTEAFF
>TRBV7-2|NA|TRBJ2-7|NA
TGTGCCAGCAGCGGGGTGGGGGCTAGCGGTTCCTACGAGCAGTACTTC
CASSGVGASGSYEQYF
>TRBV7-9|NA|TRBJ1-6|TRBD1
TGTGCCAGCAGCGGGACAGAGGGTTCACCCCTCCACTTT
CASSGTEGSPLHF
>TRBV18|NA|TRBJ1-1|TRBD1
TGTGCCAGCTCACCGAGGACAGGTGATGAAGCTTTCTTT
CASSPRTGDEAFF
>TRBV6-2/TRBV6-3|NA|TRBJ2-7|NA
TGTGCCAGCAGTTACTCGGCAAGAACCACCTACGAGCAGTACTTC
CASSYSARTTYEQYF
>TRBV3-1/TRBV3-2|once|TRBJ2-7|TRBD2
TGTGCCAGCAGCCTTCTTAGCGGGAAGGGCGAGCAGTACTTC
CASSLLSGKGEQYF
>TRBV9|NA|TRBJ1-6|NA
TGTGCCAGCAGCGTAGGGCTGGACACTAATTCACCCCTCCACTTT
CASSVGLDTNSPLHF